This T cell receptor (beta chain) is from a study of Graves' ophthalmopathy and Graves' hyperthyroidism (dated by TCRdb to the late 2010s). Context from the whole study: Peripheral blood was collected before any treatment was given, at the time of initial diagnosis. Once sampling was done, hyperthyroidism patients were given methimazole at a starting dose of 30 mg daily, while ophthalmopathy patients were given high-dose intravenous methylprednisolone. To explore V-J signatures that separate ophthalmopathy from hyperthyroidism, a discovery set of about 98 patients was enrolled, consisting of roughly 45 with ophthalmopathy and under 65 with stable hyperthyroidism. T-cell repertoires of thyroid tissue and blood were compared in over 5 hyperthyroidism patients. An independent validation cohort was composed of some 19 hyperthyroidism patients and 15 to 17 patients who later progressed from hyperthyroidism to ophthalmopathy. In total, 135 blood samples were TCR-sequenced: 40 to 45 ophthalmopathy, 80 or so hyperthyroidism and 17 hyperthyroidism-to-ophthalmopathy patients. The study used signatures of the TCR beta repertoire to tell Graves' ophthalmopathy apart from Graves' hyperthyroidism and to predict which patients would progress to ophthalmopathy.

Broad study findings and their caveats: In validation, the model predicted ophthalmopathy progression with about 70% sensitivity and less than 80% specificity; around twelve predicted patients were CT-confirmed with GO in a median of approximately six months. The 13-signature model separated ophthalmopathy from stable hyperthyroidism with about 86% sensitivity and 81.08% specificity in cross-validation, and 80%/75% in the test set. Most expanded thyroid clonotypes with frequency above 0.001 were also detected in blood, suggesting blood repertoires may reflect the thyroid immune response. No statistical method was used to predetermine the sample size, and group allocation was not hidden from the investigators.

This clonotype was detected ten times or more. Which antigen it targets is not known. No base qualities exist here, and no much larger clone lies one base off it. For repertoire sequencing, the TCR beta CDR3 regions were amplified from RNA transcripts. The first round was an RT-PCR using HTBI primers with the Qiagen OneStep RT-PCR kit, and this first round was followed by a second-round multiplex PCR, then size selection and purification. Libraries were sequenced on an Illumina HiSeq2000 using paired-end 100 bp reads. The authors' analysis ran thus. Reads were processed with SOAPnuke, discarding reads with adapters, uncalled bases, mean Phred below 15, or no exact constant-primer or identifier match. COPE v1.2.5 was used to merge high-quality paired reads. Each unique nucleotide sequence was treated as a clonotype, and MiTCR v1.1 was used to align the clonotypes to the IMGT TRB V, D and J references. Analysis was restricted to V-J combinations with a frequency above 0.0001, which covered approximately 99% of repertoires. A TCR clonal expansion and chaos score per V-J combination was defined as the ratio of F50 clonal expansion to chaos observed in the TCRdist matrix. Welch's t-statistics and random forest were used to reduce the features to about twelve V-J combinations, which were then used as input to a naive Bayes classifier. Thyroid-blood repertoire similarity was quantified with the Morisita-Horn index. The public reads were reprocessed in TCRdb via fastp at Q25 and MiXCR, keeping in-frame beta chains. One record per CDR3 amino acid sequence lists the most common genes and DNA. What appears here as the V and J calls and clone size reflects TCRdb's work, not the paper's. The sample profile shows about 660,000 distinct CDR3 sequences; approximately 39% of them were found once. More than 3% of the sample comes from the top ten.

The germline V gene (reference sequence) supplies CDR1 PRHDT and CDR2 FYEKMQ. The CDR3 runs 12 amino acids, cysteine and phenylalanine included. Just the 36-base CDR3 DNA is kept, in frame starting at base 1. V loses 8 bases, J loses 5 bases, and the germline ends lie 12 bases apart. Ophthalmopathy patients had moderately to severely active disease, Clinical Activity Score of at least 3, NOSPECS grade of at least 4, and disease duration under 3 months. Patients with other autoimmune diseases, uncontrolled infections, pregnancy or lactation were excluded. Clinical symptoms, serum thyroxine, TRAb, thyroid ultrasound and orbital computed tomography were used for diagnosis. Ficoll-Paque density gradient centrifugation was used to isolate PBMCs from approximately 10 ml of fresh peripheral blood. Total RNA was extracted using Trizol reagent, and RNA quality was checked on an Agilent 2100 Bioanalyzer.

The chain joins TRBV13 to TRBJ2-5; D gene: possibly TRBD2, on 5 matching bases. The receptor's source is an adult man with Graves' ophthalmopathy. The material sequenced was peripheral blood. The nucleotides read TGTGCCAGCCGACGGGGATGGGAGACCCAGTACTTC. Protein translation: CASRRGWETQYF.